The 13 T cell receptor beta chains below were found in one sample sequenced in a study of T cells in Graves' hyperthyroidism and ophthalmopathy. TCR beta CDR3 regions were amplified from RNA transcripts. TCR CDR3 regions were first amplified by RT-PCR with HTBI primers. TCRdb reanalysed the multiplex PCR reads using MiXCR and keeps one entry per CDR3 protein. The sample lists 650,000 to 850,000 distinct CDR3 sequences; around a sixth were seen once. The sequenced material came from blood. All receptors come from a woman between 45 and 60 years old with Graves' hyperthyroidism that later progressed to Graves' ophthalmopathy.

This clonotype was counted ten times or more. The chain combines TRBV20-1 with TRBJ2-3; 9 nucleotides line up with TRBD2. V gave up 3 bases and J gave up 2 bases; unmatched junction bases: 9. Germline-derived CDR1 and CDR2 are DFQATT and SNEGSKA (reference sequence). CDR3 length equals 16 residues. The CDR3 loop is CSASSSSGETTDTQYF. The CDR3 DNA follows: TGCAGTGCTAGCAGCTCTAGCGGGGAGACCACAGATACGCAGTATTTT.

CDR3 loop: CASSLSGTPNQPQHF. The CDR3 coding sequence is TGTGCCAGCAGTTTATCCGGGACACCCAATCAGCCCCAGCATTTT. This sequence joins TRBV27 and TRBJ1-5, with D possibly matching TRBD1 (6 bases). The CDR3 runs to 15 residues. V was trimmed by 0 bases and J by 3 bases, leaving 9 bases between them. Germline assignment: CDR1 MNHEY and CDR2 SMNVEV (reference sequence).

Many counts were recorded for this clonotype. The chain links TRBV5-4 to TRBJ2-4; the match to TRBD1 covers 9 bases. Germline V lookup: CDR1 SGHNT, CDR2 YYREEE (reference sequence). J was trimmed by 7 bases and V by 1 base; bases with no gene match: 6. The CDR3 is 15 residues long. CDR3: CASSLRTGETNIQYF. CDR3 in DNA: TGTGCCAGCAGCTTGAGGACAGGGGAAACTAACATTCAGTACTTC.

The V call is TRBV20-1, the J call TRBJ1-1, with no clear D. CDR1 DFQATT and CDR2 SNEGSKA come from the germline V gene (reference sequence). The CDR3 consists of 12 residues. V lost 6 bases and J 5 bases, leaving 13 bases between the germline ends. DNA for the CDR3: TGCAGTGCATTGGGTATAACGACTGAAGCTTTCTTT. Its translation is CSALGITTEAFF.

The sample holds a few counts of this clonotype. This chain joins TRBV6-5 and TRBJ1-1; D remains ambiguous. This CDR3 has 17 residues. Germline assignment: CDR1 MNHEY and CDR2 SVGAGI. V gave up 0 bases and J gave up 6 bases, with 20 bases separating them. The CDR3 here is CASSYSTFGSYPAEAFF. As DNA, the CDR3 is TGTGCCAGCAGTTACTCGACCTTCGGGTCTTACCCGGCTGAAGCTTTCTTT.

The V gene is TRBV9, the J gene TRBJ2-1; 10 bases are shared with TRBD2. This CDR3 comprises 13 residues. V was clipped by 3 bases and J by 9 bases; unmatched bases: 3. Germline CDR1 reads SGDLS; CDR2 reads YYNGEE. This CDR3 is CASSDSGGSEQFF. CDR3 bases: TGTGCCAGCAGCGATAGCGGGGGGAGTGAGCAGTTCTTC. The full variable domain, completed using reference TRBV9 and TRBJ2-1, is DSGVTQTPKHLITATGQRVTLRCSPRSGDLSVYWYQQSLDQGLQFLIQYYNGEERAKGNILERFSAQQFPDLHSELNLSSLELGDSALYFCASSDSGGSEQFFGPGTRLTVL.

This clonotype turned up a few times. This chain joins TRBV6-1 and TRBJ1-6; unclear D gene. CDR1 and CDR2 from the germline V gene are MNHNS and SASEGT. The CDR3 loop spans 15 amino acids. The DNA for the CDR3 is TGTGCTCAGGCGCAGTCGAGCTCCTATAATTCACCCCTCCACTTT. Its protein is CAQAQSSSYNSPLHF.

The chain couples TRBV7-3 to TRBJ2-2; D ambiguous. The V gene's germline CDR1 is SGHTA and CDR2 FQGTGA. With 3 bases removed from V and 1 base from J, the gap between germline ends came to 6 bases. The CDR3 sequence is 14 residues long. The CDR3 nucleotides are TGTGCCAGCAGCTTCTTAGGGAACACCGGGGAGCTGTTTTTT. This gives the protein CASSFLGNTGELFF.

V and J are TRBV20-1 and TRBJ2-1; D gene uncertain. Between the trimmed V and J ends, which lost 4 bases and 3 bases, there was a span of 7 bases. This CDR3 has 12 residues. Germline CDR1 reads DFQATT; CDR2 reads SNEGSKA (reference sequence). CDR3 sequence reads: CSATLIYNEQFF. The DNA for the CDR3 is TGCAGTGCTACGCTCATCTACAATGAGCAGTTCTTC.

This clonotype was detected ten times or more. The chain joins TRBV4-1 to TRBJ1-5, with D unresolved. The CDR3 is made up of 14 amino acids. CDR1 is MGHRA and CDR2 is YSYEKL in the germline V gene. V gave up 6 bases and J gave up 2 bases, with 11 bases separating them. The DNA for the CDR3 is TGCGCCAGCAGACCCAACTTGGGCAATCAGCCCCAGCATTTT. Translating it yields CASRPNLGNQPQHF.

The chain links TRBV20-1 to TRBJ1-5; D perhaps matches TRBD1 (6 bases). Per germline, CDR1 DFQATT and CDR2 SNEGSKA (reference sequence). This CDR3 has 14 amino acids. The V and J ends lost 2 bases and 2 bases respectively, with 10 bases between them. This CDR3 reads CSARRDTRNQPQHF. The CDR3 DNA reads TGCAGTGCTAGAAGGGACACCCGCAATCAGCCCCAGCATTTT.

The J gene is TRBJ1-1, the V gene TRBV6-9; D remains unclear. V dropped 2 bases and J dropped 7 bases, with 11 bases sitting between them. The CDR3 length is 13 residues. The germline V gene has CDR1 MNHGY and CDR2 SVAAGI. This CDR3 reads CASSYAADGEAFF. The DNA of the CDR3 is TGTGCCAGCAGTTATGCTGCCGACGGTGAAGCTTTCTTT.

This clonotype was seen ten or more times. J is TRBJ1-1 and V is TRBV5-1; D gene uncertain. From germline, CDR1 is SGHRS and CDR2 YFSETQ. V lost 0 bases and J 10 bases, leaving 4 bases between the germline ends. The length of the CDR3 is 10 residues. CDR3 residues: CASSLAVAFF. In DNA, the CDR3 is TGCGCCAGCAGCTTGGCGGTAGCTTTCTTT.